This T cell receptor beta chain was recovered during a study of response to subunit inactivated influenza vaccine. Each CDR3 protein is one row after TCRdb ran MiXCR on the RT-PCR reads. This sample has about 570,000 distinct CDR3 sequences, with approximately 11% found just once. Looked up from germline, CDR1 is MNHEY and CDR2 is SMNVEV (reference sequence). The CDR3 sequence is 14 residues long. Trimming took 5 bases from V and 10 from J, leaving 17 bases between them. This clonotype appeared a few times. The data were also submitted as part of a second study, on T cells expressing NK-cell markers. That work contributes: TCR beta cDNA was made by 5'RACE template switching with UMIs. Sorted CD3+CD56-NKG2C+, CD3+CD56+NKG2C+ and CD3+CD56+NKG2C- T cells supplied the TCR beta repertoires. Eight donors were sequenced, seven testing HCMV-seropositive and one testing seronegative. Several of the experiments relied on an anti-gamma-delta TCR antibody so that only alpha-beta TCR T cells were sorted. Dominant NKG2C+ clonotypes were found to form about 1.0-7.5% of CD8+ T cells in about six donors.

The receptor was derived from a man aged 50 or older who received an inactivated influenza vaccine. Sequencing used PBMCs from blood, obtained on the day of vaccination. The J gene is TRBJ1-4, the V gene TRBV27; D uncertain. The CDR3 region has the DNA TGTGCCAGCAGTCTGGGCCAAACCCGAGGAAAACTGTTTTTT. It is translated as CASSLGQTRGKLFF. Supplemented by reference TRBV27 and TRBJ1-4, the full variable domain reads EAQVTQNPRYLITVTGKKLTVTCSQNMNHEYMSWYRQDPGLGLRQIYYSMNVEVTDKGDVPEGYKVSRKEKRNFPLILESPSPNQTSLYFCASSLGQTRGKLFFGSGTQLSVL.